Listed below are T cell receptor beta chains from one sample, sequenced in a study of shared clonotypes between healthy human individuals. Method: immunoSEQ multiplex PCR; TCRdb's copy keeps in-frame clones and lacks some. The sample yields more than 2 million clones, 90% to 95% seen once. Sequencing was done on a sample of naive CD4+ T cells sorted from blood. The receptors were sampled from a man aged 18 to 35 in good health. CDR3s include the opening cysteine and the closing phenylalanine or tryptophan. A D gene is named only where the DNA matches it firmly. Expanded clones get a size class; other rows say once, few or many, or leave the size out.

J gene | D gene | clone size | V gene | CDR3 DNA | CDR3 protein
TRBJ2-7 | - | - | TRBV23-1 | TGCGCCAGCAGCCGTTGGGGAGGCGCCCCGGCCGAGCAGTACTTC | CASSRWGGAPAEQYF
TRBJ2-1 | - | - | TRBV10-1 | TGCGCCAGCAGTGAGTCAGTAGGGGGGTACAATGAGCAGTTCTTC | CASSESVGGYNEQFF
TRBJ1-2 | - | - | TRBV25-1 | TGTGCCACCACGGACAACTATGGCTACACCTTC | CATTDNYGYTF
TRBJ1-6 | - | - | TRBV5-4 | TGTGCCAGCAGCTTGGGTGACGGTGGCCCCTATAATTCACCCCTCCACTTT | CASSLGDGGPYNSPLHF
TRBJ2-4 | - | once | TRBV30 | TGTGCCTCGCTTGTCGGGGCCAAAAACATTCAGTACTTC | CASLVGAKNIQYF
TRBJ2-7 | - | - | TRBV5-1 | TGCGCCAGCAGCAGGTCGTCCCACGAGCAGTACTTC | CASSRSSHEQYF
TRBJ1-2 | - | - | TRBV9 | TGTGCCAGCGGAGTAACGGAGAGTACTAACTATGGCTACACCTTC | CASGVTESTNYGYTF
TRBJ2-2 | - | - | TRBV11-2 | TGTGCCAGCAGCTCCTCGAGGAGCTATAACACCGGGGAGCTGTTTTTT | CASSSSRSYNTGELFF
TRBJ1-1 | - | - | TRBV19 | TGTGCCAGTGCGGTCACGTTTCCCATCACTGAAGCTTTCTTT | CASAVTFPITEAFF
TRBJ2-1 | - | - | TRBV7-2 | TGTGCCAGCAGCGTCGTATCAATAGGGAATGAGCAGTTCTTC | CASSVVSIGNEQFF
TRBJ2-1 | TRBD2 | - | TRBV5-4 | TGTGCCAGCTTTCCGACTAGCCTGATTCCCGATGAGCAGTTCTTC | CASFPTSLIPDEQFF
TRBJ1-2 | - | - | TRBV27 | TGTGCCAGCAGTTTAAGCCGCACTAACTATGGCTACACCTTC | CASSLSRTNYGYTF
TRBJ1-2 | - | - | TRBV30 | TGTGCCTGGAGTGTTAGTAGAGCGAACGGGTACTACACCTTC | CAWSVSRANGYYTF
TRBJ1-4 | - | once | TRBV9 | TGTGCCAGCAGCCGGGGGGATGAGAATGAAAAACTGTTTTTT | CASSRGDENEKLFF
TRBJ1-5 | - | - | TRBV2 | TGTGCCAGCAGTGTGGAAGGGGGGATGAATCAGCCCCAGCATTTT | CASSVEGGMNQPQHF
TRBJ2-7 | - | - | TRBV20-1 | TGCAGTGCTAGCCCTGACAGCGAGCAGTACTTC | CSASPDSEQYF
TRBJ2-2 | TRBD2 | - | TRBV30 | TGTGCCTGGAGTGCTAGCGGGAGGGCTAGCGGGGAGCTGTTTTTT | CAWSASGRASGELFF
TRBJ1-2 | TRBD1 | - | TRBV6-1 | TGTGCCAGCAGTGGAGGGACAGAAGCTAACTATGGCTACACCTTC | CASSGGTEANYGYTF
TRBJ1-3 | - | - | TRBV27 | TGTGCCACAAACTCTGGAAACACCATATATTTT | CATNSGNTIYF
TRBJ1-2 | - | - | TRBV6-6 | TGTGCCAGCAGCCGGGTCATCAGGGATGGCTACACCTTC | CASSRVIRDGYTF
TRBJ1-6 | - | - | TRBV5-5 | TGTGCCAGCAGCCCCGAGGGATCCTATAATTCACCCCTCCACTTT | CASSPEGSYNSPLHF
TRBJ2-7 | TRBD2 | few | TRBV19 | TGTGCCAGTAGTTCGACTAGCGGGATTGAGCAGTACTTC | CASSSTSGIEQYF
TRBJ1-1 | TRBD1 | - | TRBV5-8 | TGTGCCAGCAGCTTGGCTCAGGGGGCGCGGAATACTGAAGCTTTCTTT | CASSLAQGARNTEAFF
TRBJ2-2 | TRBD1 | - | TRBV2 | TGTGCCAGCAGGCGGACAGGACAGAACACCGGGGAGCTGTTTTTT | CASRRTGQNTGELFF
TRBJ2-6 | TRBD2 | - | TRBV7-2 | TGTGCCAGCAGCTGGACTAGCGGGAGACTTGGGGCCAACGTCCTGACTTTC | CASSWTSGRLGANVLTF
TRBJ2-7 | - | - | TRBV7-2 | TGTGCCAGCAGCCCCCCCACTAGTACGTACGAGCAGTACTTC | CASSPPTSTYEQYF
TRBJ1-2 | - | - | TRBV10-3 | TGTGCCATCAGTGAAGGAGGGTGGATCTATGGCTACACCTTC | CAISEGGWIYGYTF
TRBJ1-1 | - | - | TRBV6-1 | TGTGCCAGCAAGTCAAGAGGGGTCACTGAAGCTTTCTTT | CASKSRGVTEAFF
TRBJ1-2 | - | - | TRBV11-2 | TGTGCCAGCAGCCCGGACTCTAACTATGGCTACACCTTC | CASSPDSNYGYTF
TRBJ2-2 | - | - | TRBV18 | TGTGCCAGCTCACTCCGACTCGACAGTGCGAACACCGGGGAGCTGTTTTTT | CASSLRLDSANTGELFF
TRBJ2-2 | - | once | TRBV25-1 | TGTGCCAGCAGTGACGGGGGCACCGGGGAGCTGTTTTTT | CASSDGGTGELFF
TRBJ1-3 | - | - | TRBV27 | TGTGCCAGCAGTCCTATGGCAGGGAATCCGGGCACCATATATTTT | CASSPMAGNPGTIYF
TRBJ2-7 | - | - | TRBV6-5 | TGTGCCAGCAGCCGCGACACGCGGAACTACGAGCAGTACTTC | CASSRDTRNYEQYF
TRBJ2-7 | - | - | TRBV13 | TGTGCCAGCAACACAGTCGGGGACTACGAGCAGTACTTC | CASNTVGDYEQYF
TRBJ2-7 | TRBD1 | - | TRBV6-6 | TGTGCCAGCATCACCGGGACAGGGCCCTACGAGCAGTACTTC | CASITGTGPYEQYF
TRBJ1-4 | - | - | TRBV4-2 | TGTGCCAGCAGCCCAACCGGGCCTGTCGGTGAAAAACTGTTTTTT | CASSPTGPVGEKLFF
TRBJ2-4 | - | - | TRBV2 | TGTGCCAGCAGTGAAGGGATGATAGCCAAAAACATTCAGTACTTC | CASSEGMIAKNIQYF
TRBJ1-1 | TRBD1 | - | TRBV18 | TGTGCCAGCTCACCTGCTCCCGGGACAGTGCCGAACACTGAAGCTTTCTTT | CASSPAPGTVPNTEAFF
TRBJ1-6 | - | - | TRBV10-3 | TGTGCCATCACTCCGGGGGGCTCCTATAATTCACCCCTCCACTTT | CAITPGGSYNSPLHF
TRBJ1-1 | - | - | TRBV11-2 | TGTGCCAGCAGCTTAGTGTCTGAAGCTTTCTTT | CASSLVSEAFF
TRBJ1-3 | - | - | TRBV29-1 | TGCAGCGCCGGGTCCTCTGGAAACACCATATATTTT | CSAGSSGNTIYF